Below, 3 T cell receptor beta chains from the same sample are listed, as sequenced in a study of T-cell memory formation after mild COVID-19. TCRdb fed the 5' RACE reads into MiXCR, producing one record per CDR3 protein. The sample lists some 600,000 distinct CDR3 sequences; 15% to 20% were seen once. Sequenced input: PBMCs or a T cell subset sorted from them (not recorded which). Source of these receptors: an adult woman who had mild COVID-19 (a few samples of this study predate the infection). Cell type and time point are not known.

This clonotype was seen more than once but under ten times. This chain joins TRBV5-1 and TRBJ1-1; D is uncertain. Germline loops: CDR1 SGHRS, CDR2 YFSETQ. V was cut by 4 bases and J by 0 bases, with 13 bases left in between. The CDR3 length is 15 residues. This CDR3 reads CASSDGQAMNTEAFF. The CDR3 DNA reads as TGCGCCAGCAGCGATGGGCAGGCTATGAACACTGAAGCTTTCTTT.

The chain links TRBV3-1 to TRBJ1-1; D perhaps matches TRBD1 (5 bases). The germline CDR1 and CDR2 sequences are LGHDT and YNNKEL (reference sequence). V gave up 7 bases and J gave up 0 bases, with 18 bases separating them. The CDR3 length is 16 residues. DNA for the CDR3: TGTGCCAGCACCCGGTCGGCAGGGCTCATGAACACTGAAGCTTTCTTT. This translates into CASTRSAGLMNTEAFF.

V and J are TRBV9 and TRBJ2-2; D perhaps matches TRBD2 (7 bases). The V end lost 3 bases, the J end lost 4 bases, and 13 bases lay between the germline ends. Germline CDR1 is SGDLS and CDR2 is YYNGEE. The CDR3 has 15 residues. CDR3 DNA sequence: TGTGCCAGCAGCGCTGCGGGGGCTGTCACCGGGGAGCTGTTTTTT. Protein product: CASSAAGAVTGELFF. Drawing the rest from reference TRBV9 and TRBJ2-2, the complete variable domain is DSGVTQTPKHLITATGQRVTLRCSPRSGDLSVYWYQQSLDQGLQFLIQYYNGEERAKGNILERFSAQQFPDLHSELNLSSLELGDSALYFCASSAAGAVTGELFFGEGSRLTVL.